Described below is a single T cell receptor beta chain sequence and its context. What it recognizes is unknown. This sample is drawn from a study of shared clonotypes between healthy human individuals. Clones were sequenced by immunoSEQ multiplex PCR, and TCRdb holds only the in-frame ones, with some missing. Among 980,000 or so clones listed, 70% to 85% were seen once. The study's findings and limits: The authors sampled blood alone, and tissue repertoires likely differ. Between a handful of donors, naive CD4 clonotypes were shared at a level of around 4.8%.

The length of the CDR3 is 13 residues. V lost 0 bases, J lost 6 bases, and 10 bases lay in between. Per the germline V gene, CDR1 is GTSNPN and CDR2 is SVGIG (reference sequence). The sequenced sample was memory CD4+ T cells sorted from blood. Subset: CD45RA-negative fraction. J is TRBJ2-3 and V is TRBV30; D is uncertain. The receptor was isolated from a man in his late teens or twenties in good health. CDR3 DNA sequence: TGTGCCTGGAGTGTAAGACAATACGATACGCAGTATTTT. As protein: CAWSVRQYDTQYF.